Included here is one T cell receptor beta chain sequence, with context. This entry belongs to a study of T cell changes during pregnancy in multiple sclerosis. Sequencing used immunoSEQ multiplex PCR; TCRdb keeps in-frame clones, though not all of them. The table has around 50,000 clones, about 92% seen once; the top ten hold approximately 0.58%. From germline, CDR1 is LGHNA and CDR2 YSLEER. V lost 0 bases and J 2 bases, leaving 16 bases between the germline ends. The CDR3 is 17 amino acids. This clonotype originated in a female donor with multiple sclerosis, enrolled in a pregnancy study. The chain has TRBV4-3 and TRBJ1-1; weak D call: TRBD1 (5 bases). The material was CD4+ T cells from peripheral blood mononuclear cells, obtained after pregnancy. The CDR3 DNA reads as TGCGCCAGCAGCCAAGATTCGAGACAGCCCGGCAACACTGAAGCTTTCTTT. As protein: CASSQDSRQPGNTEAFF.